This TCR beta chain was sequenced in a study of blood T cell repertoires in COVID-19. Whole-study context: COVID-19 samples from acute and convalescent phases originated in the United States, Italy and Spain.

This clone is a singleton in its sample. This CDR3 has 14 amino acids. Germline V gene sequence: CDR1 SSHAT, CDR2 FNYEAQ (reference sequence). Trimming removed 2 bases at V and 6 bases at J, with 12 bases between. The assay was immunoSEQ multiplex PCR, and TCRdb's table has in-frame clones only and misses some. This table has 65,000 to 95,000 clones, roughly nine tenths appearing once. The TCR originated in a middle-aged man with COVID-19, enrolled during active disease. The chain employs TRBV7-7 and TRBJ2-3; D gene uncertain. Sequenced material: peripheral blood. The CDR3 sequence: CASSLFGFQDTQYF. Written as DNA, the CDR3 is TGTGCCAGCAGCTTATTTGGTTTTCAGGATACGCAGTATTTT.